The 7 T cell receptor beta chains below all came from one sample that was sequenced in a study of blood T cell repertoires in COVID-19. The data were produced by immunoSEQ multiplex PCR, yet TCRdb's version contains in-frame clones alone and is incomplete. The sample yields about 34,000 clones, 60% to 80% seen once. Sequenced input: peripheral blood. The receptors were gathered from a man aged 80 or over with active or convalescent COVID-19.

The CDR3 DNA is TGCGCCAGCAGCGAGACAGGGAACTATGGCTACACCTTC. This sequence encodes CASSETGNYGYTF. The chain is built from TRBV5-1 and TRBJ1-2, with TRBD1 matching 7 bases. V shed 4 bases and J 2 bases; nucleotides not matched to a gene: 2. Germline CDR1 reads SGHRS; CDR2 reads YFSETQ. CDR3 length: 13 amino acids.

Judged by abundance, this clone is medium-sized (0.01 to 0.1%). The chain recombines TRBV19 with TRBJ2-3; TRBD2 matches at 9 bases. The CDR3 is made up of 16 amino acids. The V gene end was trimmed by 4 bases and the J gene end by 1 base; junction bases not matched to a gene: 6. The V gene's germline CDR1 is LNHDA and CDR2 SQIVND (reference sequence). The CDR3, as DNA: TGTGCCAGTAGTAGAGTAGCGGGAGAAGGCACAGATACGCAGTATTTT. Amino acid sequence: CASSRVAGEGTDTQYF. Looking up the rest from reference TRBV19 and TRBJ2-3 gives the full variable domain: DGGITQSPKYLFRKEGQNVTLSCEQNLNHDAMYWYRQDPGQGLRLIYYSQIVNDFQKGDIAEGYSVSREKKESFPLTVTSAQKNPTAFYLCASSRVAGEGTDTQYFGPGTRLTVL.

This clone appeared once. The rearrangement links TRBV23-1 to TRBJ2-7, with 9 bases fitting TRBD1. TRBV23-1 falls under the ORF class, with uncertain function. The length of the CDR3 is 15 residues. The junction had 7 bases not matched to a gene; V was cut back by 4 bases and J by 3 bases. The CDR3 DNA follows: TGCGCCAGCAGTCTTTTGGGGACAGGGCTCTACGAGCAGTACTTC. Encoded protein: CASSLLGTGLYEQYF.

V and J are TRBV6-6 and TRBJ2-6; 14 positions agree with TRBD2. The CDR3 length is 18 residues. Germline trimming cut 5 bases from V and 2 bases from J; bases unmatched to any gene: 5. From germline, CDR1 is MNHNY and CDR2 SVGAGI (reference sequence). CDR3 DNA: TGTGCCAGCAGTCCCGTGACTAGCGGGAGGGCTGGGGCCAACGTCCTGACTTTC. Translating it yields CASSPVTSGRAGANVLTF.

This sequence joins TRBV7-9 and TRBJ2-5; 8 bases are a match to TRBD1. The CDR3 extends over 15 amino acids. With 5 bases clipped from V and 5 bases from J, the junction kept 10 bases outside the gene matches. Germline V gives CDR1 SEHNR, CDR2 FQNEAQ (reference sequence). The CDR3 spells CASSRGVTGAETQYF. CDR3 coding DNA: TGTGCCAGCAGCCGAGGGGTGACAGGGGCCGAGACCCAGTACTTC.

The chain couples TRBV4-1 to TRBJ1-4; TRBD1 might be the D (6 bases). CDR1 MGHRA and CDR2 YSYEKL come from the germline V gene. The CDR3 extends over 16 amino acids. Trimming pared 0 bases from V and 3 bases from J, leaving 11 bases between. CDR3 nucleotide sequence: TGCGCCAGCAGCCAAGATGGGGGGGCGGCTAATGAAAAACTGTTTTTT. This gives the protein CASSQDGGAANEKLFF.

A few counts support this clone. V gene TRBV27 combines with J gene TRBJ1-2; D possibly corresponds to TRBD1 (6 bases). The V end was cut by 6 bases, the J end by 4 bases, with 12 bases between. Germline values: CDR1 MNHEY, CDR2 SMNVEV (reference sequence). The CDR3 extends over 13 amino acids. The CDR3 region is CASSNRVGYGYTF. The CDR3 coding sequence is TGTGCCAGCAGCAACAGGGTTGGCTATGGCTACACCTTC.